This entry lists 19 T cell receptor beta chains sequenced from one sample in a study of neoadjuvant anti-PD-1 for oral cavity cancer. Measured with immunoSEQ multiplex PCR; TCRdb has only the in-frame clones, and not every one. The sample has about 7,200 clones, roughly 70% seen once. The time point was: after neoadjuvant nivolumab, at surgical resection. The specimen was PBMCs, collected after nivolumab (anti-PD-1) treatment. The receptors here all came from a person aged 35-79 years with oral cavity squamous cell carcinoma.

V and J are TRBV18 and TRBJ1-5; D ambiguous. This CDR3 comprises 15 residues. Germline lookup yields CDR1 KGHSH and CDR2 LQKENI. V was clipped by 2 bases and J by 11 bases, with 19 bases between them. CDR3 sequence: CASSPKGPPDWTQHF. Here the CDR3 DNA reads TGTGCCAGCTCACCAAAAGGACCCCCGGACTGGACCCAGCATTTT.

The chain joins TRBV6-4 to TRBJ1-1; possibly TRBD1 for D (6 bases). Germline V gives CDR1 MRHNA, CDR2 SNTAGT. The CDR3 consists of 14 residues. V lost 0 bases and J 4 bases, leaving 9 bases between the germline ends. The CDR3 loop reads CASSDSSRGTEAFF. The CDR3 bases are TGTGCCAGCAGTGACTCGAGCAGGGGCACTGAAGCTTTCTTT.

The chain employs TRBV19 and TRBJ2-3; D remains unclear. V gave up 0 bases and J gave up 11 bases, with 18 bases separating them. The CDR3 consists of 15 residues. The germline CDR1 and CDR2 sequences are LNHDA and SQIVND (reference sequence). CDR3 amino acids: CASSIDTGPTGGQYF. The CDR3 DNA is TGTGCCAGTAGTATAGATACCGGGCCCACTGGCGGGCAGTATTTT. Full variable domain (missing parts from reference TRBV19 and TRBJ2-3): DGGITQSPKYLFRKEGQNVTLSCEQNLNHDAMYWYRQDPGQGLRLIYYSQIVNDFQKGDIAEGYSVSREKKESFPLTVTSAQKNPTAFYLCASSIDTGPTGGQYFGPGTRLTVL.

The table lists this clone with a few counts. V and J are TRBV10-3 and TRBJ1-5; unclear D gene. The CDR3 is made up of 14 amino acids. Trimming took off 0 bases at V and 6 bases at J, with 9 bases between the two ends. Germline V CDR1 and CDR2: ENHRY, SYGVKD. The CDR3 DNA sequence: TGTGCCATCAGTGAGTCACCAGAGGCTCAGCCCCAGCATTTT. Its translation: CAISESPEAQPQHF.

This clone has only a few counts. The CDR3 bases are TGTGCCAGCAGTATCAGGGGGTCTGAGCAGTTCTTC. Translated, it gives CASSIRGSEQFF. The chain has TRBV27 and TRBJ2-1; 7 bases agree with TRBD1. The CDR3 is made up of 12 amino acids. Germline CDR1 reads MNHEY; CDR2 reads SMNVEV (reference sequence). J gave up 9 bases and V 5 bases, and 4 bases lay outside the gene matches.

The chain combines TRBV10-3 with TRBJ2-7; perhaps TRBD1 as D (6 bases). Germline CDR1 reads ENHRY; CDR2 reads SYGVKD. The length of the CDR3 is 14 residues. V lost 6 bases and J lost 0, with 12 bases in between. CDR3 sequence (DNA): TGTGCCATCAGCGGGACACGGAGCTCCTACGAGCAGTACTTC. Its translation is CAISGTRSSYEQYF.

This clone was seen a few times. The CDR3 here is CASSLRTGAFESPLHF. In DNA, the CDR3 is TGTGCCAGCAGCCTACGGACAGGGGCTTTCGAATCACCCCTCCACTTT. This rearrangement joins TRBV7-9 to TRBJ1-6; 9 bases agree with TRBD1. The V gene end was trimmed by 5 bases and the J gene end by 10 bases; junction bases not matched to a gene: 12. The CDR3 totals 16 residues. Germline V gene sequence: CDR1 SEHNR, CDR2 FQNEAQ (reference sequence).

This clone was counted a single time. This rearrangement joins TRBV7-8 to TRBJ2-7, with 8 positions matching TRBD2. The CDR3 runs to 15 residues. Trimming cost V 7 bases and J 0 bases; bases outside gene matches: 8. The germline V gene encodes CDR1 SGHVS and CDR2 FQNEAQ. CDR3 nucleotides: TGTGCCAGCAATACCGGGGGGGGGCTCTCCTACGAGCAGTACTTC. Its translation is CASNTGGGLSYEQYF.

V usage is TRBV5-1 and J usage is TRBJ2-7, with 9 bases lining up with TRBD1. The V gene end was trimmed by 5 bases and the J gene end by 1 base; junction bases not matched to a gene: 10. The V gene's germline CDR1 is SGHRS and CDR2 YFSETQ. The CDR3 is 16 amino acids. In DNA, the CDR3 is TGCGCCAGCAGAACAGGGGGCACAGCCTCATCCTACGAGCAGTACTTC. It codes for CASRTGGTASSYEQYF.

The chain links TRBV5-6 to TRBJ2-3; TRBD1 aligns across 8 bases. The CDR3 is made up of 15 amino acids. Germline V lookup: CDR1 SGHDT, CDR2 YYEEEE. J gave up 4 bases and V 3 bases, and 7 bases lay outside the gene matches. The CDR3 DNA reads as TGTGCCAGCAGCTACACGACAGGGGAACCAGATACGCAGTATTTT. Amino acid sequence: CASSYTTGEPDTQYF.

The rearrangement links TRBV6-5 to TRBJ1-3, with D hard to call. Germline V gene sequence: CDR1 MNHEY, CDR2 SVGAGI. CDR3 size: 14 residues. Trimming removed 5 bases at V and 4 bases at J, with 12 bases between. DNA for the CDR3: TGTGCCAGCAGTCGGCCAGACATAGGAAACACCATATATTTT. Its translation: CASSRPDIGNTIYF.

V is TRBV5-6 and J is TRBJ2-1, with 7 positions matching TRBD2. The germline V gene has CDR1 SGHDT and CDR2 YYEEEE. The CDR3 has 12 amino acids. V dropped 3 bases and J dropped 7; count of bases not matched to a gene: 1. The CDR3 sequence: CASSWGGNEQFF. The CDR3 DNA is TGTGCCAGCAGCTGGGGGGGAAATGAGCAGTTCTTC.

The chain carries TRBV6-6 and TRBJ2-1; D could derive from TRBD1 or TRBD2 (6 bases each). Per germline, CDR1 MNHNY and CDR2 SVGAGI (reference sequence). CDR3 length equals 15 residues. V lost 4 bases to trimming and J lost 2 bases, with 12 bases between them. The CDR3 DNA is TGTGCCAGCAGTTCCTGGGGGGCGGCCTACAATGAGCAGTTCTTC. Protein sequence: CASSSWGAAYNEQFF.

This clone was seen a single time. CDR3 DNA: TGCGCCAGCAGCTCCGACAGGGGGTCGAACACTGAAGCTTTCTTT. Its translation is CASSSDRGSNTEAFF. The rearrangement joins TRBV5-1 to TRBJ1-1; 9 bases match TRBD1. V shed 3 bases, J shed 1 base, and the junction held 4 bases outside the gene matches. CDR1 and CDR2 (germline): SGHRS, YFSETQ. The CDR3 consists of 15 residues.

V is TRBV29-1 and J is TRBJ2-7; TRBD1 matches 9 bases. After removal of 6 bases from V and 1 base from J, the junction contained 7 bases not matched to a gene. The germline V gene encodes CDR1 SQVTM and CDR2 ANQGSEA. This CDR3 region has 14 residues. The CDR3 here is CSVATGGSSYEQYF. The DNA for the CDR3 is TGCAGCGTAGCAACAGGGGGCAGTTCCTACGAGCAGTACTTC.

This clone was seen a handful of times. This rearrangement joins TRBV7-3 to TRBJ1-5; tentative D call: TRBD1 (6 bases). Looked up from germline, CDR1 is SGHTA and CDR2 is FQGTGA. Deletions cut 5 bases from V and 4 bases from J, with 9 bases between. This CDR3 region has 13 residues. CDR3 sequence (DNA): TGTGCCAGCAGCATACAGGGAAATCAGCCCCAGCATTTT. Amino acids: CASSIQGNQPQHF.

The gene calls are TRBV19 and TRBJ1-2, with D unresolved. Germline V CDR1 and CDR2: LNHDA, SQIVND (reference sequence). Trimming cost V 3 bases and J 7 bases, with 15 bases left between them. The CDR3 is 14 residues long. DNA for the CDR3: TGTGCCAGTAGTATGCGGACGAGCTTGGGTGGCTACACCTTC. Translation: CASSMRTSLGGYTF.

The chain couples TRBV15 to TRBJ1-6; a possible D gene is TRBD1 (5 bases). From germline, CDR1 is LNHNV and CDR2 YYDKDF (reference sequence). The CDR3 has 15 amino acids. V lost 8 bases, J lost 6 bases, and 17 bases lay in between. In DNA, the CDR3 is TGTGCCACCGAGGACACTCGGGGGGGTAATTCACCCCTCCACTTT. Its protein is CATEDTRGGNSPLHF. Combining the CDR3 with reference TRBV15 and TRBJ1-6 gives the whole variable domain DAMVIQNPRYQVTQFGKPVTLSCSQTLNHNVMYWYQQKSSQAPKLLFHYYDKDFNNEADTPDNFQSRRPNTSFCFLDIRSPGLGDTAMYLCATEDTRGGNSPLHFGNGTRLTVT.

The chain is built from TRBV29-1 and TRBJ1-2; D is uncertain. Trimming shortened V by 3 bases and J by 4 bases, and 9 bases separated the two germline ends. CDR1 SQVTM and CDR2 ANQGSEA come from the germline V gene. The CDR3 length is 12 residues. CDR3 residues: CSVEGMSYGYTF. The CDR3 nucleotides are TGCAGCGTTGAGGGCATGTCCTATGGCTACACCTTC. Using reference TRBV29-1 and TRBJ1-2 for the parts outside the CDR3, the full variable domain is SAVISQKPSRDICQRGTSLTIQCQVDSQVTMMFWYRQQPGQSLTLIATANQGSEATYESGFVIDKFPISRPNLTFSTLTVSNMSPEDSSIYLCSVEGMSYGYTFGSGTRLTVV.